This T cell receptor (beta chain) was obtained from a study of T cells expressing NK-cell markers. Germline V gene data show CDR1 as DFQATT and CDR2 as SNEGSKA (reference sequence). The CDR3 length is 14 residues. From the 5' RACE reads, TCRdb lists one entry per CDR3 protein and no DNA. In all, the sample yields 150,000 to 200,000 distinct CDR3 sequences. The genes are TRBV20-1 and TRBJ2-1. This TCR derives from a woman between 18 and 70 years old in good health. The sequenced sample consisted of blood T cells: a sorted CD56 or NKG2C T cell subset, CD4+ or CD8+ T cells, or bulk PBMC T cells (not recorded which). The CDR3 sequence is CSASRGSSYNEQFF.